These 28 T cell receptor beta chains originate from one sample sequenced in a study of long-term antiretroviral therapy in people with HIV. Runs used v3.0 of the immunoSEQ assay and were done at survey level. Method: immunoSEQ multiplex PCR; TCRdb's copy keeps in-frame clones and lacks some. The table includes about 17,000 clones, more than 85% detected once. The sample here was unsorted PBMCs, taken 0.6 years after starting antiretroviral therapy. These receptors were collected from a woman between 35 and 50 years old with HIV.

The rearrangement joins TRBV5-6 to TRBJ1-6, with D possibly being TRBD1 (5 bases). The germline V gene has CDR1 SGHDT and CDR2 YYEEEE. V was pared by 3 bases and J by 6 bases, with 13 bases between. The CDR3 runs 15 residues. CDR3 region: CASSWQGSTNSPLHF. CDR3 DNA sequence: TGTGCCAGCAGCTGGCAGGGAAGTACTAATTCACCCCTCCACTTT.

The chain is built from TRBV5-4 and TRBJ1-3, with D tentatively TRBD1 (6 bases). This CDR3 has 16 amino acids. Germline V gene lookup returns CDR1 SGHNT and CDR2 YYREEE (reference sequence). V lost 4 bases and J lost 7, with 21 bases in between. The CDR3 DNA reads TGTGCCAGCAGCGCACAGGGTTCACTATCTCTCAACACCATATATTTT. Protein product: CASSAQGSLSLNTIYF.

The chain uses TRBV5-1 and TRBJ1-4; TRBD1 is a possible D gene (6 bases). Trimming took off 4 bases at V and 6 bases at J, with 16 bases between the two ends. The CDR3 has 15 residues. Germline V CDR1 and CDR2: SGHRS, YFSETQ. The CDR3 DNA is TGCGCCAGCAGCGCTATTGGGGGACACTATGAAAAACTGTTTTTT. It codes for CASSAIGGHYEKLFF.

The rearrangement links TRBV7-9 to TRBJ2-5; D is unresolved. This CDR3 spans 12 amino acids. Germline loops: CDR1 SEHNR, CDR2 FQNEAQ (reference sequence). Deletions cut 1 base from V and 5 bases from J, with 5 bases between. The CDR3 here is CASSLVLETQYF. In DNA form, the CDR3 reads TGTGCCAGCAGCTTAGTCCTGGAGACCCAGTACTTC.

The gene calls are TRBV5-1 and TRBJ1-2, with 7 bases identical to TRBD1. This CDR3 contains 15 residues. Trimming cost V 0 bases and J 4 bases; bases outside gene matches: 6. Per the germline V gene, CDR1 is SGHRS and CDR2 is YFSETQ. The CDR3 DNA reads TGCGCCAGCAGCTTGGAAACAGGGGTAATCTATGGCTACACCTTC. Its protein is CASSLETGVIYGYTF.

The V call is TRBV7-9, the J call TRBJ2-5; 8 nucleotides line up with TRBD1. The CDR3 length is 13 residues. Trimming removed 4 bases from V and 2 bases from J; junction bases left unmatched: 0. CDR1 is SEHNR, CDR2 FQNEAQ, per germline (reference sequence). The CDR3 loop is CASSWTGQETQYF. The CDR3 DNA sequence: TGTGCCAGCAGCTGGACAGGGCAAGAGACCCAGTACTTC.

The chain has TRBV11-2 and TRBJ2-5, with D perhaps matching TRBD1 or TRBD2 (6 bases each). Trimming pared 6 bases from V and 5 bases from J, leaving 22 bases between. The CDR3 contains 16 residues. CDR1 and CDR2 from the germline V gene are SGHAT and FQNNGV. CDR3 protein: CASSLEWGAIAETQYF. CDR3 bases: TGTGCCAGCAGTTTGGAGTGGGGGGCGATTGCGGAGACCCAGTACTTC.

This chain joins TRBV19 and TRBJ1-5, with D unresolved. The CDR3 covers 15 residues. Germline V gene sequence: CDR1 LNHDA, CDR2 SQIVND (reference sequence). The V end was cut by 7 bases, the J end by 0 bases, with 13 bases between. CDR3 DNA: TGTGCCAGTACCCCACGGACCGATAGCAATCAGCCCCAGCATTTT. This gives the protein CASTPRTDSNQPQHF.

This clone has just a few counts. The V call is TRBV10-3, the J call TRBJ1-2, with TRBD1 as a possible D gene (5 bases). V lost 6 bases to trimming and J lost 3 bases, with 11 bases between them. The CDR3 has 13 amino acids. Germline CDR1 is ENHRY and CDR2 is SYGVKD. CDR3 amino acids: CAIRAGEDYGYTF. The CDR3 DNA follows: TGTGCCATCAGGGCGGGGGAGGACTATGGCTACACCTTC.

This rearrangement joins TRBV7-2 to TRBJ2-3, with D tentatively TRBD1 or TRBD2 (5 bases each). The germline V gene has CDR1 SGHTA and CDR2 FQGNSA. This CDR3 has 17 amino acids. V was clipped by 0 bases and J by 2 bases, with 15 bases between them. The CDR3 DNA sequence: TGTGCCAGCAGCTTAGCTGGGGCGGGTAGCCCCACAGATACGCAGTATTTT. Translating gives CASSLAGAGSPTDTQYF.

V gene TRBV9 combines with J gene TRBJ2-7, with 7 bases that match TRBD1. The germline V gene encodes CDR1 SGDLS and CDR2 YYNGEE. After removal of 4 bases from V and 2 bases from J, the junction contained 6 bases not matched to a gene. There are 14 residues in the CDR3. CDR3 DNA: TGTGCCAGCAGCCCCCGGGACAGCCCCTACGAGCAGTACTTC. Encoded protein: CASSPRDSPYEQYF.

V is TRBV4-1 and J is TRBJ2-1; 8 positions match TRBD2. The CDR3 covers 16 residues. Per germline, CDR1 MGHRA and CDR2 YSYEKL. V gave up 6 bases and J gave up 8 bases; unmatched junction bases: 15. The CDR3 spells CASRASGRGGRDEQFF. In DNA, the CDR3 is TGCGCCAGCAGGGCCTCTGGTCGGGGGGGCAGGGATGAGCAGTTCTTC.

This chain links TRBV30 with TRBJ1-5; TRBD1 agrees at 7 bases. There are 13 residues in the CDR3. Germline assignment: CDR1 GTSNPN and CDR2 SVGIG (reference sequence). Losses at the gene ends were 2 bases for V and 5 bases for J; bases not matched to a gene: 3. The CDR3 here is CAWSIQGDQPQHF. CDR3 bases: TGTGCCTGGAGTATCCAGGGGGATCAGCCCCAGCATTTT. The variable domain in full, with the rest retrieved from reference TRBV30 and TRBJ1-5, is SQTIHQWPATLVQPVGSPLSLECTVEGTSNPNLYWYRQAAGRGLQLLFYSVGIGQISSEVPQNLSASRPQDRQFILSSKKLLLSDSGFYLCAWSIQGDQPQHFGDGTRLSIL.

The chain carries TRBV4-2 and TRBJ1-2, with D possibly TRBD1 on 6 matching bases. Trimming left V 3 bases short and J 7 bases short, with 18 bases between. The CDR3 length is 15 residues. The V gene's germline CDR1 is LGHNA and CDR2 YNFKEQ. CDR3 DNA: TGTGCCAGCAGCCAGGAGGACAGATCTATGGGTGGCTACACCTTC. Translating gives CASSQEDRSMGGYTF.

This chain uses TRBV5-1 with TRBJ2-5; TRBD1 or TRBD2 may be the D gene (6 bases each). CDR3 size: 14 residues. CDR1 and CDR2 from the germline V gene are SGHRS and YFSETQ. The ends were cut back, 3 bases at V and 2 bases at J, with 11 bases in the middle. The CDR3 spells CASSSGAAQETQYF. DNA for the CDR3: TGCGCCAGCAGCTCGGGGGCAGCACAAGAGACCCAGTACTTC.

This clone counts as medium-sized. The V gene is TRBV2, the J gene TRBJ1-5, with 8 nucleotides matching TRBD1. The V gene's germline CDR1 is SNHLY and CDR2 FYNNEI. Losses at the gene ends were 3 bases for V and 0 bases for J; bases not matched to a gene: 16. This CDR3 has 20 amino acids. The CDR3 nucleotides are TGTGCCAGCAGTGACGGGACTGGGACAGGACCCACGAATAGCAATCAGCCCCAGCATTTT. Protein: CASSDGTGTGPTNSNQPQHF.

This rearrangement joins TRBV5-4 to TRBJ2-5; 7 positions agree with TRBD1. The CDR3 loop spans 14 amino acids. Germline V gene lookup returns CDR1 SGHNT and CDR2 YYREEE (reference sequence). After removal of 4 bases from V and 4 bases from J, the junction contained 7 bases not matched to a gene. CDR3 in DNA: TGTGCCAGCAGCACTACAGGGGAATTAGAGACCCAGTACTTC. It yields the protein CASSTTGELETQYF. The whole variable domain, remainder taken from reference TRBV5-4 and TRBJ2-5, is ETGVTQSPTHLIKTRGQQVTLRCSSQSGHNTVSWYQQALGQGPQFIFQYYREEENGRGNFPPRFSGLQFPNYSSELNVNALELDDSALYLCASSTTGELETQYFGPGTRLLVL.

This rearrangement joins TRBV29-1 to TRBJ1-2, with 10 bases matching TRBD1. The CDR3 sequence is 15 residues long. Germline V gene sequence: CDR1 SQVTM, CDR2 ANQGSEA. V gave up 0 bases and J gave up 3 bases; unmatched junction bases: 4. The CDR3 is CSVEEPTGGYYGYTF. The CDR3 DNA sequence: TGCAGCGTTGAAGAGCCGACAGGGGGCTACTATGGCTACACCTTC.

The rearrangement links TRBV4-3 to TRBJ2-1; D is tentatively TRBD1 or TRBD2 (5 bases each). Trimming pared 0 bases from V and 5 bases from J, leaving 14 bases between. Germline values: CDR1 LGHNA, CDR2 YSLEER. This CDR3 has 16 amino acids. In DNA form, the CDR3 reads TGCGCCAGCAGCCAAGATGCGTGGGGGACCAACAATGAGCAGTTCTTC. Protein sequence: CASSQDAWGTNNEQFF.

The chain links TRBV30 to TRBJ1-6; a possible D gene is TRBD1 (5 bases). With 2 bases removed from V and 8 bases from J, the gap between germline ends came to 13 bases. Per the germline V gene, CDR1 is GTSNPN and CDR2 is SVGIG (reference sequence). The CDR3 sequence is 14 residues long. CDR3 nucleotides: TGTGCCTGGAGTCTTCTTCAAGGGGATTCACCCCTCCACTTT. Amino acids: CAWSLLQGDSPLHF.

CDR3 nucleotides: TGCGCCAGCAGCCAGAGGGGGTCCTCCGCCGACGACTATGGCTACACCTTC. As protein: CASSQRGSSADDYGYTF. The rearrangement joins TRBV4-1 to TRBJ1-2; D is possibly TRBD1 (6 bases). V gave up 3 bases and J gave up 3 bases, with 20 bases separating them. CDR1 is MGHRA, CDR2 YSYEKL, per germline. The CDR3 is made up of 17 amino acids.

The V call is TRBV6-5, the J call TRBJ2-2; TRBD1 matches at 7 bases. With V trimmed by 6 bases and J by 4 bases, 8 bases remained unmatched. Germline lookup yields CDR1 MNHEY and CDR2 SVGAGI. The CDR3 extends over 15 amino acids. The CDR3 spells CASRRGLPGTGELFF. Written as DNA, the CDR3 is TGTGCCAGCAGAAGGGGGCTCCCTGGCACCGGGGAGCTGTTTTTT.

This clone was counted a single time. The chain links TRBV10-3 to TRBJ1-4; possibly TRBD1 for D (6 bases). Germline V gene data show CDR1 as ENHRY and CDR2 as SYGVKD. V was shortened by 2 bases and J by 5 bases, with 12 bases between the two germline ends. The CDR3 totals 15 residues. The DNA of the CDR3 is TGTGCCATCAGTGAGAGGGCGCAGGGGAATGAAAAACTGTTTTTT. Translated: CAISERAQGNEKLFF.

This chain joins TRBV20-1 and TRBJ2-2, with D hard to call. Germline CDR1 DFQATT, CDR2 SNEGSKA (reference sequence). This CDR3 spans 11 amino acids. V was clipped by 4 bases and J by 2 bases, with 2 bases between them. The CDR3 here is CSATNTGELFF. The CDR3 coding sequence is TGCAGTGCTACCAACACCGGGGAGCTGTTTTTT.

The chain carries TRBV5-6 and TRBJ1-2; 8 bases align to TRBD1. The CDR3 is 14 amino acids. CDR1 is SGHDT and CDR2 is YYEEEE in the germline V gene. With V trimmed by 4 bases and J by 3 bases, 5 bases remained unmatched. The CDR3 region is CASSQTGVHYGYTF. The CDR3 DNA sequence: TGTGCCAGCAGCCAGACAGGGGTCCACTATGGCTACACCTTC.

The chain joins TRBV19 to TRBJ1-5; a weak D match, TRBD1 (5 bases). V was clipped by 1 base and J by 7 bases, with 14 bases between them. Germline V CDR1 and CDR2: LNHDA, SQIVND (reference sequence). The CDR3 spans 15 residues. The CDR3 coding sequence is TGTGCCAGTAGTATAGCTGCGACAGTGAGACAGCCCCAGCATTTT. Translating it yields CASSIAATVRQPQHF.

The chain recombines TRBV27 with TRBJ1-5; no clear D gene. The length of the CDR3 is 17 residues. Germline V lookup: CDR1 MNHEY, CDR2 SMNVEV (reference sequence). V was shortened by 6 bases and J by 2 bases, with 20 bases between the two germline ends. The chain's CDR3 is CASRPTDLGFGNQPQHF. CDR3 DNA: TGTGCCAGCAGACCTACCGACTTGGGTTTCGGCAATCAGCCCCAGCATTTT.

The chain employs TRBV6-5 and TRBJ2-7, with a possible D match to TRBD2 (6 bases). V lost 2 bases, J lost 1 base, and 9 bases lay in between. Germline V gives CDR1 MNHEY, CDR2 SVGAGI. The length of the CDR3 is 14 residues. CDR3 sequence: CASSYGGASYEQYF. CDR3 DNA: TGTGCCAGCAGTTACGGAGGGGCGTCCTACGAGCAGTACTTC.